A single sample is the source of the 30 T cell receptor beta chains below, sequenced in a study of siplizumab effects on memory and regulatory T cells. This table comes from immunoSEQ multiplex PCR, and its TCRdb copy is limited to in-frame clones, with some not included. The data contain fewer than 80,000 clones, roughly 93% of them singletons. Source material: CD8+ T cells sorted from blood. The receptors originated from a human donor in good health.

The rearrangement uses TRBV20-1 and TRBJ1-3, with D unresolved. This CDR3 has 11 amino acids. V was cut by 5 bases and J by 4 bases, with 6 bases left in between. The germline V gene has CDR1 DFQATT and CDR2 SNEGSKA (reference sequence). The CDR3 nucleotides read TGCAGTGCTTTCAAGGGAAACACCATATATTTT. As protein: CSAFKGNTIYF.

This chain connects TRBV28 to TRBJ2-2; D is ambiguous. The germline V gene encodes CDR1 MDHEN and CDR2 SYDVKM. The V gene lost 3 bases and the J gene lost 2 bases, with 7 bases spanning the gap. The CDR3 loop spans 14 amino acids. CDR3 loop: CASSFVENTGELFF. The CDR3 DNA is TGTGCCAGCAGTTTTGTAGAAAACACCGGGGAGCTGTTTTTT. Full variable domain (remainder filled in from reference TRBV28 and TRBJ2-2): DVKVTQSSRYLVKRTGEKVFLECVQDMDHENMFWYRQDPGLGLRLIYFSYDVKMKEKGDIPEGYSVSREKKERFSLILESASTNQTSMYLCASSFVENTGELFFGEGSRLTVL.

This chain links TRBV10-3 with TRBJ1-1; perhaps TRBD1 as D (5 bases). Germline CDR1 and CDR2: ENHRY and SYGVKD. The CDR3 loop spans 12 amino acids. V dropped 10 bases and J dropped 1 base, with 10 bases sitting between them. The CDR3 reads CATLTGNTEAFF. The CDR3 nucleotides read TGTGCCACCCTCACAGGGAACACTGAAGCTTTCTTT.

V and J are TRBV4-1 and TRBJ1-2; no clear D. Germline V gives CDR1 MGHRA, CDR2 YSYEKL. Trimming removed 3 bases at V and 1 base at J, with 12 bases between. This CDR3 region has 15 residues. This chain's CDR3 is CASSHPNSLNYGYTF. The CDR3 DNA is TGCGCCAGCAGCCATCCGAACAGTCTTAACTATGGCTACACCTTC.

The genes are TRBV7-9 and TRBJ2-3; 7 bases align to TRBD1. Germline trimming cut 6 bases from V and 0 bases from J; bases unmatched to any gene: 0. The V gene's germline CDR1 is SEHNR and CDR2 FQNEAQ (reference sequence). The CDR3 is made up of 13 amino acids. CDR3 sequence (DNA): TGTGCCAGCAGGGACAGGAGCACAGATACGCAGTATTTT. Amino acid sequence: CASRDRSTDTQYF. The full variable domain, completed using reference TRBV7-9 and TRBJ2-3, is DTGVSQNPRHKITKRGQNVTFRCDPISEHNRLYWYRQTLGQGPEFLTYFQNEAQLEKSRLLSDRFSAERPKGSFSTLEIQRTEQGDSAMYLCASRDRSTDTQYFGPGTRLTVL.

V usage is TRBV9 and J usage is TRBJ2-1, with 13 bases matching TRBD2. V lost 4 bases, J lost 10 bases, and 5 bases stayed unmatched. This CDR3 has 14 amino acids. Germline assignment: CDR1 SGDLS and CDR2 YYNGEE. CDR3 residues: CASSPMTSGGEQFF. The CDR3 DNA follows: TGTGCCAGCAGCCCCATGACTAGCGGGGGGGAGCAGTTCTTC.

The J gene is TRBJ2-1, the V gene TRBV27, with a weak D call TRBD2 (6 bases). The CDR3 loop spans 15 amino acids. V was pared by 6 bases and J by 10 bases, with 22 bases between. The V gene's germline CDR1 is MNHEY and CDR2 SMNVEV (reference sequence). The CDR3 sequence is CASRSGDSALGEQFF. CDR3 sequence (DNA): TGTGCCAGCAGATCGGGGGACTCCGCCTTAGGCGAGCAGTTCTTC.

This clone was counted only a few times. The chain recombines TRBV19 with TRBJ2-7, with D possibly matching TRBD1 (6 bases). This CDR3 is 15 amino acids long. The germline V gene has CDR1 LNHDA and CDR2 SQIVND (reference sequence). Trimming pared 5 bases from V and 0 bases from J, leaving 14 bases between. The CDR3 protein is CASSPNRDISYEQYF. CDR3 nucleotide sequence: TGTGCCAGTAGTCCTAACCGGGACATCTCCTACGAGCAGTACTTC.

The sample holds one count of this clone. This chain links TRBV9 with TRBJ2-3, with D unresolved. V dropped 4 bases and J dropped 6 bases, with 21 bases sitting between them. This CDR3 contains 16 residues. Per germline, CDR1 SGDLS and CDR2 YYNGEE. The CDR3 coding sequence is TGTGCCAGCAGCCCGGCCCCGTTGGGCGCCGGTGATACGCAGTATTTT. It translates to CASSPAPLGAGDTQYF.

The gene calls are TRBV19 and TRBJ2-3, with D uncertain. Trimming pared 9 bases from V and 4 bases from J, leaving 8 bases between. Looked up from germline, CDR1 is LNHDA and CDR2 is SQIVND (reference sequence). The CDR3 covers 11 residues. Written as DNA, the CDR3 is TGTGCCAGCCCCTTGTCAGATACGCAGTATTTT. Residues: CASPLSDTQYF.

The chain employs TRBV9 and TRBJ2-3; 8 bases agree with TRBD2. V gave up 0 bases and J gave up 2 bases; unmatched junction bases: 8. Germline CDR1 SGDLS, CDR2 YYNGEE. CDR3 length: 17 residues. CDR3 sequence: CASSVALLSGDTDTQYF. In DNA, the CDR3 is TGTGCCAGCAGCGTAGCCCTGCTTAGCGGGGACACAGATACGCAGTATTTT.

The CDR3, as DNA: TGTGCCAGCAGCGTCCACGCAGCAGCAGACACAGATACGCAGTATTTT. Encoded protein: CASSVHAAADTDTQYF. The gene calls are TRBV9 and TRBJ2-3; D not certain. Germline V gives CDR1 SGDLS, CDR2 YYNGEE. This CDR3 region has 16 residues. V lost 2 bases, J lost 2 bases, and 15 bases lay in between.

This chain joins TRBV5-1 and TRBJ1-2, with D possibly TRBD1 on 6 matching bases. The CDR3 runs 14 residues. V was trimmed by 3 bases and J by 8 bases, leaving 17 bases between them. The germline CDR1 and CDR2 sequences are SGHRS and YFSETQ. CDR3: CASSYRTGGEGYTF. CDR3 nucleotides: TGCGCCAGCAGCTACCGGACCGGGGGCGAGGGCTACACCTTC.

For the CDR3, the DNA is TGCAGCGTTCAACCGGACAGGGGAAACTATGGCTACACCTTC. Translating gives CSVQPDRGNYGYTF. This chain uses TRBV29-1 with TRBJ1-2; 9 bases are a match to TRBD1. Germline V lookup: CDR1 SQVTM, CDR2 ANQGSEA. This CDR3 has 14 amino acids. V lost 5 bases and J lost 2; bases outside the gene matches: 6.

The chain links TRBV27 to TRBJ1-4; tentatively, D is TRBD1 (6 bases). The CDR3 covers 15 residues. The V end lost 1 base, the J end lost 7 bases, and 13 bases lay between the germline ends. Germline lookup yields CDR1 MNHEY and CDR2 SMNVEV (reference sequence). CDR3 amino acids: CASSLLAGASEKLFF. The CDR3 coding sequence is TGTGCCAGCAGTTTATTGGCGGGGGCGAGTGAAAAACTGTTTTTT. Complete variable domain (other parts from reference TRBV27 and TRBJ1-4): EAQVTQNPRYLITVTGKKLTVTCSQNMNHEYMSWYRQDPGLGLRQIYYSMNVEVTDKGDVPEGYKVSRKEKRNFPLILESPSPNQTSLYFCASSLLAGASEKLFFGSGTQLSVL.

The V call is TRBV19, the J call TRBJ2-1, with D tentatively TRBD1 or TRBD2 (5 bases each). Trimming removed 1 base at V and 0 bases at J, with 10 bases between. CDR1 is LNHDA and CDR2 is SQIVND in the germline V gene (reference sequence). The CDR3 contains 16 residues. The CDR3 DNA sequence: TGTGCCAGTAGTATAGGAGGGGCCCTCTCCTACAATGAGCAGTTCTTC. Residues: CASSIGGALSYNEQFF. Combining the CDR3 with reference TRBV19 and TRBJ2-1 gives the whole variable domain DGGITQSPKYLFRKEGQNVTLSCEQNLNHDAMYWYRQDPGQGLRLIYYSQIVNDFQKGDIAEGYSVSREKKESFPLTVTSAQKNPTAFYLCASSIGGALSYNEQFFGPGTRLTVL.

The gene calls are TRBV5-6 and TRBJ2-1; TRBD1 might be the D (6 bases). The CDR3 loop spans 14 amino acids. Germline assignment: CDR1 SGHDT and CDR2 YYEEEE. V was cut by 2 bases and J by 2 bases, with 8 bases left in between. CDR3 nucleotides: TGTGCCAGCAGCTTTGAGGGGGCCTACAATGAGCAGTTCTTC. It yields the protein CASSFEGAYNEQFF.

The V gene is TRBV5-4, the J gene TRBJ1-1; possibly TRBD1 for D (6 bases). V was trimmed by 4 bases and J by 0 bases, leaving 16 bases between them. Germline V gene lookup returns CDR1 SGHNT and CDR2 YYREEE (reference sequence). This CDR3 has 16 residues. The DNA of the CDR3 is TGTGCCAGCAGCCGAGAGGGGGATGGGATGAACACTGAAGCTTTCTTT. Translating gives CASSREGDGMNTEAFF. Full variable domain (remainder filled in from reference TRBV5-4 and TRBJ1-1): ETGVTQSPTHLIKTRGQQVTLRCSSQSGHNTVSWYQQALGQGPQFIFQYYREEENGRGNFPPRFSGLQFPNYSSELNVNALELDDSALYLCASSREGDGMNTEAFFGQGTRLTVV.

The CDR3: CASSLTGYSYEQYF. The DNA of the CDR3 is TGTGCCAGCAGCCTGACAGGATACTCCTACGAGCAGTACTTC. The chain recombines TRBV5-8 with TRBJ2-7; the D gene is possibly TRBD1 (6 bases). V lost 4 bases to trimming and J lost 0 bases, with 11 bases between them. This CDR3 is built from 14 residues. Germline lookup yields CDR1 SGHTS and CDR2 YDEGEE.

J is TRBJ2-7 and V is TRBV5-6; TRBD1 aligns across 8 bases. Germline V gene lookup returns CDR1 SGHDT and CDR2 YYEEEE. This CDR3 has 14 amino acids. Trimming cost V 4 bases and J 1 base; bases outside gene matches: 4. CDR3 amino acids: CASSVGQASYEQYF. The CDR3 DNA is TGTGCCAGCAGCGTGGGACAGGCATCCTACGAGCAGTACTTC.

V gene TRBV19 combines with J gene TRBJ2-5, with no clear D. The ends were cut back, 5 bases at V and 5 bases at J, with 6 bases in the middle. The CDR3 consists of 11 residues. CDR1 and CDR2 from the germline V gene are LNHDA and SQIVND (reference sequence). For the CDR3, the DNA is TGTGCCAGTAGTGGCTTGGAGACCCAGTACTTC. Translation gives CASSGLETQYF.

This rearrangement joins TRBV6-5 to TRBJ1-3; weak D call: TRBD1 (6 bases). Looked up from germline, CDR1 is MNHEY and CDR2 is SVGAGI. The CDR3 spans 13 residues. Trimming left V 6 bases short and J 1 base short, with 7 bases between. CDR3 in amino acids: CASRQGSGNTIYF. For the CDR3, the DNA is TGTGCCAGCAGGCAGGGGTCTGGAAACACCATATATTTT.

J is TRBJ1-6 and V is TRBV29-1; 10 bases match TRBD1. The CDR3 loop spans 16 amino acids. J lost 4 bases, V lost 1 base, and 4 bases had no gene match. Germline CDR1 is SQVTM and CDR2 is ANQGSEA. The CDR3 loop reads CSVEAGQGEYNSPLHF. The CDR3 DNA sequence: TGCAGCGTTGAAGCCGGACAGGGGGAGTATAATTCACCCCTCCACTTT.

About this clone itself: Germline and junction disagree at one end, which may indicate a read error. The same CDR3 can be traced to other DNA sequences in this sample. The CDR3 loop reads CASSLDGREQYF. The CDR3 DNA follows: TGCGCCAGCAGCTTGGACGGGCGCGAGCAATACTTC. The chain joins TRBV5-1 to TRBJ2-7; D unresolved. Germline CDR1 reads SGHRS; CDR2 reads YFSETQ. This CDR3 comprises 12 residues.

In DNA form, the CDR3 reads TGTGCCAGCAGCACCGGGACGCTTAGCACAGATACGCAGTATTTT. It encodes CASSTGTLSTDTQYF. The chain links TRBV13 to TRBJ2-3, with D perhaps matching TRBD1 or TRBD2 (5 bases each). Germline CDR1 and CDR2: PRHDT and FYEKMQ (reference sequence). Between the trimmed V and J ends, which lost 5 bases and 0 bases, there was a span of 12 bases. The CDR3 sequence is 15 residues long. Full variable domain (missing parts from reference TRBV13 and TRBJ2-3): AAGVIQSPRHLIKEKRETATLKCYPIPRHDTVYWYQQGPGQDPQFLISFYEKMQSDKGSIPDRFSAQQFSDYHSELNMSSLELGDSALYFCASSTGTLSTDTQYFGPGTRLTVL.

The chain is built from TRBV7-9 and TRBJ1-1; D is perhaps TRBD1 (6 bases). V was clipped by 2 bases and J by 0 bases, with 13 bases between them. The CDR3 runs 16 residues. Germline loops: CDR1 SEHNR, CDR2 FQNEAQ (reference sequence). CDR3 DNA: TGTGCCAGCAGCTTACCGAGGGACACTCTGAACACTGAAGCTTTCTTT. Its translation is CASSLPRDTLNTEAFF.

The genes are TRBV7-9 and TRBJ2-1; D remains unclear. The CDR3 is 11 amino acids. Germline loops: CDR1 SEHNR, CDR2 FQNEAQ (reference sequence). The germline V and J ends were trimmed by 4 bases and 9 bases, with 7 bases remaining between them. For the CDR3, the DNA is TGTGCCAGCAGCTCCCGCGGTGAGCAGTTCTTC. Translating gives CASSSRGEQFF.

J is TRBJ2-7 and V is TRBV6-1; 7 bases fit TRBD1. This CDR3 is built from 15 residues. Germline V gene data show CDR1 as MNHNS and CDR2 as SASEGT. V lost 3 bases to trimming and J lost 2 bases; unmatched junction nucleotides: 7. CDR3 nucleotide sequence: TGTGCCAGCAGTGATACCTACAGGGGTCCCTACGAGCAGTACTTC. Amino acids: CASSDTYRGPYEQYF.

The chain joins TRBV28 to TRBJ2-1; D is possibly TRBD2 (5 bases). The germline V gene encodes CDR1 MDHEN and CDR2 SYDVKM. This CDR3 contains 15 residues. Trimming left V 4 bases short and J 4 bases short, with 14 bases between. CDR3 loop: CASSSGRGAYNEQFF. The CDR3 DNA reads TGTGCCAGCAGTTCCGGCCGGGGAGCGTACAATGAGCAGTTCTTC.

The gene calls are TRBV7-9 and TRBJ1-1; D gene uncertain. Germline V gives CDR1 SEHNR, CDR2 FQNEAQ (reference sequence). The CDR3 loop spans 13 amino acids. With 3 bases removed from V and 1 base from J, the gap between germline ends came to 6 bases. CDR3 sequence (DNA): TGTGCCAGCAGCTTGCCACAGAACACTGAAGCTTTCTTT. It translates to CASSLPQNTEAFF.